The rows below give T cell receptor beta chains drawn from one sample of a study of T cell responses to AZD1222 COVID-19 vaccine. Repertoires were generated with immunoSEQ multiplex PCR, while TCRdb's copy carries only in-frame clones and drops some. This table has roughly 130,000 clones, roughly 87% appearing once. The specimen was peripheral blood, collected on day 0 of AZD1222 vaccination. The receptor set was obtained from an adult in good health. CDR3s include the opening cysteine and the closing phenylalanine or tryptophan. Fields, in order: CDR3 protein, CDR3 DNA, J gene, clone size, V gene, D gene. A D gene is named only where the DNA matches it firmly. The listing skips clone size in some rows; elsewhere it reads once, few, many or a size class.

CDR3: CASSLTGDSPLHF
DNA: TGTGCCAGCAGCTTAACCGGGGATTCACCCCTCCACTTT
J: TRBJ1-6
size: -
V: TRBV7-3
D: -

CDR3: CASTLEHRGWNYGYTF
DNA: TGTGCCAGTACCCTAGAACACAGGGGCTGGAACTATGGCTACACCTTC
J: TRBJ1-2
size: -
V: TRBV19
D: TRBD1

CDR3: CASRRTGTANYGYTF
DNA: TGTGCCAGCAGGCGTACAGGGACAGCTAACTATGGCTACACCTTC
J: TRBJ1-2
size: -
V: TRBV5-4
D: TRBD1

CDR3: CASSQDPGGSSPLHF
DNA: TGCGCCAGCAGCCAAGATCCGGGGGGGAGTTCACCCCTCCACTTT
J: TRBJ1-6
size: -
V: TRBV4-3
D: -

CDR3: CASRGQGLSTGELFF
DNA: TGTGCCAGCAGGGGTCAGGGCTTATCTACCGGGGAGCTGTTTTTT
J: TRBJ2-2
size: -
V: TRBV2
D: -

CDR3: CASSLEGRSYEQYF
DNA: TGTGCCAGCAGCTTAGAGGGACGCAGCTACGAGCAGTACTTC
J: TRBJ2-7
size: -
V: TRBV7-8
D: -

CDR3: CASSSTGGTEKLFF
DNA: TGCGCCAGCAGCTCGACAGGGGGTACGGAAAAACTGTTTTTT
J: TRBJ1-4
size: -
V: TRBV5-1
D: TRBD1

CDR3: CASSDAGGASYNEQFF
DNA: TGTGCCAGCAGTGACGCTGGGGGGGCCTCCTACAATGAGCAGTTCTTC
J: TRBJ2-1
size: -
V: TRBV6-4
D: -

CDR3: CATSDSRTGDYGYTF
DNA: TGTGCCACCAGTGATTCCCGGACAGGGGACTATGGCTACACCTTC
J: TRBJ1-2
size: -
V: TRBV24-1
D: TRBD1

CDR3: CASTPGQGNPLDTQYF
DNA: TGCGCCAGTACTCCGGGACAGGGGAACCCCCTAGATACGCAGTATTTT
J: TRBJ2-3
size: -
V: TRBV5-1
D: TRBD1

CDR3: CAIRNVSYTF
DNA: TGTGCCATCAGAAATGTGAGCTACACCTTC
J: TRBJ1-2
size: once
V: TRBV10-3
D: -

CDR3: CASSYSEFGGGYEQYF
DNA: TGTGCCAGCAGTTACTCGGAATTTGGGGGCGGCTACGAGCAGTACTTC
J: TRBJ2-7
size: -
V: TRBV6-2/TRBV6-3
D: -

CDR3: CASSPSGQGFGTNTEAFF
DNA: TGTGCCAGCAGCCCGTCGGGACAGGGTTTTGGAACTAACACTGAAGCTTTCTTT
J: TRBJ1-1
size: -
V: TRBV9
D: TRBD1

CDR3: CASSLTSGTTGELFF
DNA: TGTGCCAGCAGCCTAACTAGCGGAACTACCGGGGAGCTGTTTTTT
J: TRBJ2-2
size: -
V: TRBV7-7
D: TRBD2

CDR3: CASSLSGFVYGYTF
DNA: TGTGCCAGCAGTCTATCGGGGTTTGTCTATGGCTACACCTTC
J: TRBJ1-2
size: -
V: TRBV28
D: -

CDR3: CASSVDLAGGPNEQFF
DNA: TGTGCCAGCAGCGTAGATTTAGCGGGGGGGCCGAATGAGCAGTTCTTC
J: TRBJ2-1
size: -
V: TRBV9
D: TRBD2

CDR3: CSVGTDLAYGYTF
DNA: TGCAGCGTCGGGACAGATCTCGCCTATGGCTACACCTTC
J: TRBJ1-2
size: -
V: TRBV29-1
D: TRBD1

CDR3: CASTNGQGSSPLHF
DNA: TGTGCCAGCACTAATGGACAGGGTAGCTCACCCCTCCACTTT
J: TRBJ1-6
size: -
V: TRBV28
D: TRBD1

CDR3: CASSYGPTSGTDTQYF
DNA: TGTGCCAGCAGTTACGGTCCGACTAGCGGCACAGATACGCAGTATTTT
J: TRBJ2-3
size: -
V: TRBV6-2/TRBV6-3
D: TRBD2

CDR3: CASSRGEGTTSTDTQYF
DNA: TGTGCCAGCAGCCGGGGGGAGGGGACAACTAGCACAGATACGCAGTATTTT
J: TRBJ2-3
size: once
V: TRBV7-2
D: -

CDR3: CASSLGGYGGGWETQYF
DNA: TGTGCCAGCAGCTTGGGGGGGTACGGCGGTGGCTGGGAGACCCAGTACTTC
J: TRBJ2-5
size: -
V: TRBV11-2
D: TRBD2

CDR3: CASSPGLFIGGSPLHF
DNA: TGTGCCAGCTCACCCGGACTGTTCATAGGAGGTTCACCCCTCCACTTT
J: TRBJ1-6
size: once
V: TRBV18
D: -

CDR3: CASTGGSGGQETQYF
DNA: TGTGCCAGCACCGGGGGAAGCGGGGGGCAAGAGACCCAGTACTTC
J: TRBJ2-5
size: -
V: TRBV2
D: TRBD2

CDR3: CASSRWTGGEDYGYTF
DNA: TGTGCCAGCAGCCGGTGGACAGGGGGGGAAGACTATGGCTACACCTTC
J: TRBJ1-2
size: -
V: TRBV6-2/TRBV6-3
D: TRBD1

CDR3: CATSDAGTGVGEQYF
DNA: TGTGCCACCAGTGATGCCGGGACAGGGGTGGGCGAGCAGTACTTC
J: TRBJ2-7
size: few
V: TRBV24-1
D: TRBD1

CDR3: CASSNRQGASNEQFF
DNA: TGTGCCAGCAGCAACCGACAGGGGGCGAGCAATGAGCAGTTCTTC
J: TRBJ2-1
size: -
V: TRBV5-4
D: TRBD1

CDR3: CASSPWWGGETQYF
DNA: TGTGCCAGCAGTCCTTGGTGGGGGGGGGAGACCCAGTACTTC
J: TRBJ2-5
size: -
V: TRBV28
D: TRBD2

CDR3: CASLGGAKNIQYF
DNA: TGTGCCAGCCTCGGGGGGGCCAAAAACATTCAGTACTTC
J: TRBJ2-4
size: -
V: TRBV5-5
D: TRBD2

CDR3: CASRIMGPGMGYTF
DNA: TGTGCCAGCAGGATAATGGGTCCCGGAATGGGCTACACCTTC
J: TRBJ1-2
size: -
V: TRBV7-2
D: -

CDR3: CASRMTRNTGELFF
DNA: TGCGCCAGCAGGATGACGCGGAACACCGGGGAGCTGTTTTTT
J: TRBJ2-2
size: -
V: TRBV5-1
D: -

CDR3: CASSSRRNTEAFF
DNA: TGTGCCAGCAGCTCCAGGAGGAACACTGAAGCTTTCTTT
J: TRBJ1-1
size: -
V: TRBV7-2
D: -

CDR3: CASSEVGRTGTEAFF
DNA: TGCGCCAGCAGTGAAGTGGGCAGGACGGGGACTGAAGCTTTCTTT
J: TRBJ1-1
size: -
V: TRBV10-2
D: -

CDR3: CASLRDMNTEAFF
DNA: TGTGCCAGTCTGAGGGACATGAACACTGAAGCTTTCTTT
J: TRBJ1-1
size: -
V: TRBV18
D: -

CDR3: CASSPQTANYGYTF
DNA: TGTGCCAGCAGCCCCCAGACAGCTAACTATGGCTACACCTTC
J: TRBJ1-2
size: once
V: TRBV21-1
D: -

CDR3: CASGALGAPGTDTQYF
DNA: TGTGCCAGCGGGGCTTTAGGAGCCCCTGGCACAGATACGCAGTATTTT
J: TRBJ2-3
size: -
V: TRBV9
D: -

CDR3: CASCGGGLRDSNQPQHF
DNA: TGTGCCAGCTGTGGGGGGGGTCTACGAGATAGCAATCAGCCCCAGCATTTT
J: TRBJ1-5
size: -
V: TRBV6-1
D: -

CDR3: CASSLVGTPYEQYF
DNA: TGTGCCAGCAGCTTGGTAGGGACCCCCTACGAGCAGTACTTC
J: TRBJ2-7
size: -
V: TRBV5-4
D: -

CDR3: CASSRRTSGDGELFF
DNA: TGTGCCAGCAGCCGGAGGACTAGCGGGGACGGGGAGCTGTTTTTT
J: TRBJ2-2
size: once
V: TRBV3-1/TRBV3-2
D: TRBD2

CDR3: CATSRDSTADSNQPQHF
DNA: TGTGCCACCAGCAGAGATTCAACGGCTGATAGCAATCAGCCCCAGCATTTT
J: TRBJ1-5
size: -
V: TRBV15
D: -

CDR3: CASSLARHTGETQYF
DNA: TGCGCCAGCAGCTTGGCTAGGCATACGGGGGAGACCCAGTACTTC
J: TRBJ2-5
size: -
V: TRBV5-1
D: -

CDR3: CASSQDFGPQHF
DNA: TGTGCCAGCAGCCAAGATTTCGGGCCCCAGCATTTT
J: TRBJ1-5
size: -
V: TRBV14
D: -

CDR3: CASSLDRRDEQFF
DNA: TGTGCCAGCAGTTTAGATCGTCGGGATGAGCAGTTCTTC
J: TRBJ2-1
size: -
V: TRBV28
D: -

CDR3: CSVEDQPRGGSYGYTF
DNA: TGCAGCGTTGAAGATCAGCCCAGGGGAGGGAGCTATGGCTACACCTTC
J: TRBJ1-2
size: -
V: TRBV29-1
D: -

CDR3: CASSQGPTGRGYTF
DNA: TGCGCCAGCAGCCAAGGGCCGACAGGGAGAGGCTACACCTTC
J: TRBJ1-2
size: -
V: TRBV4-1
D: TRBD1

CDR3: CASSPGQTNEKLFF
DNA: TGCGCCAGCAGCCCGGGACAGACTAATGAAAAACTGTTTTTT
J: TRBJ1-4
size: -
V: TRBV5-1
D: TRBD1

CDR3: CASSLYRAGNQETQYF
DNA: TGTGCCAGCAGTTTGTATAGGGCGGGCAACCAAGAGACCCAGTACTTC
J: TRBJ2-5
size: -
V: TRBV27
D: -

CDR3: CASSFGRFVNTEAFF
DNA: TGTGCCAGCAGTTTCGGGCGGTTTGTGAACACTGAAGCTTTCTTT
J: TRBJ1-1
size: -
V: TRBV28
D: -

CDR3: CASSLAGTANQPQHF
DNA: TGCGCCAGCAGCTTGGCCGGGACGGCAAATCAGCCCCAGCATTTT
J: TRBJ1-5
size: -
V: TRBV5-1
D: -

CDR3: CASSSFYEQYF
DNA: TGTGCCAGCAGCTCCTTTTACGAGCAGTACTTC
J: TRBJ2-7
size: -
V: TRBV7-2
D: -

CDR3: CASSLGISGDANEKLFF
DNA: TGTGCCAGCAGCTTAGGGATTTCAGGGGATGCTAATGAAAAACTGTTTTTT
J: TRBJ1-4
size: -
V: TRBV7-8
D: -

CDR3: CSVSPRGSSYNEQFF
DNA: TGCAGCGTTTCCCCTCGCGGAAGCTCCTACAATGAGCAGTTCTTC
J: TRBJ2-1
size: few
V: TRBV29-1
D: -

CDR3: CASSPDRGVGYTF
DNA: TGTGCCAGCAGCCCCGACAGGGGAGTCGGCTACACCTTC
J: TRBJ1-2
size: -
V: TRBV14
D: TRBD1

CDR3: CASSFGDQPQHF
DNA: TGTGCCAGCAGTTTTGGGGATCAGCCCCAGCATTTT
J: TRBJ1-5
size: -
V: TRBV12-3/TRBV12-4
D: -

CDR3: CASNSGGWSTEAFF
DNA: TGTGCCAGCAATTCAGGGGGCTGGAGCACTGAAGCTTTCTTT
J: TRBJ1-1
size: -
V: TRBV2
D: TRBD1